This T cell receptor beta chain is drawn from a study of blood T cell repertoires in COVID-19. Study as a whole: COVID-19 samples collected from the United States, Italy and Spain covered acute and convalescent phases. Sample material is recorded as cDNA or gDNA derived from T cells, B-cell-depleted T cells, or PBMCs.

Seattle cases were enrolled at active infection and followed longitudinally. V was shortened by 4 bases and J by 6 bases, with 17 bases between the two germline ends. The CDR3 loop spans 15 amino acids. The V gene's germline CDR1 is LGHDT and CDR2 YNNKEL (reference sequence). The protocol was immunoSEQ multiplex PCR, while the TCRdb copy is restricted to in-frame clones and leaves out a portion. The repertoire includes some 230,000 clones, about 86% of them detected once, and 10% sits in the top ten. The J gene is TRBJ2-3, the V gene TRBV3-1 (or the pseudogene TRBV3-2), with a weak D call TRBD2 (5 bases). The sequenced sample was peripheral blood. This clonotype was obtained from a woman aged 45-59 years with COVID-19, enrolled during active disease. The CDR3 protein is CASSPTSLRRDTQYF. In DNA form, the CDR3 reads TGTGCCAGCAGCCCAACTTCTCTTCGGAGGGATACGCAGTATTTT.